The 15 T cell receptor beta chains below all came from one sample that was sequenced in a study of cytomegalovirus exposure and HLA in healthy donors. Measured with immunoSEQ multiplex PCR; TCRdb has only the in-frame clones, and not every one. The table shows about 120,000 clones, with roughly 89% occurring only once. Sample: PBMCs. These receptors were obtained from a woman in her late teens or twenties in good health and CMV-seronegative.

The chain uses TRBV6-6 and TRBJ2-7, with 7 bases matching TRBD2. Germline V gives CDR1 MNHNY, CDR2 SVGAGI (reference sequence). The V segment lost 2 bases and the J segment 4 bases; nucleotides outside the gene matches: 8. This CDR3 comprises 15 residues. The CDR3 spells CASSYPKGLTYEQYF. In nucleotides, the CDR3 is TGTGCCAGCAGTTACCCCAAGGGACTAACTTACGAGCAGTACTTC.

The V gene is TRBV30, the J gene TRBJ1-5; D might be TRBD1 (6 bases). V was cut by 0 bases and J by 0 bases, with 15 bases left in between. Per germline, CDR1 GTSNPN and CDR2 SVGIG (reference sequence). The CDR3 consists of 17 residues. This CDR3 is CAWSVNRVSSSNQPQHF. In DNA, the CDR3 is TGTGCCTGGAGTGTCAACAGGGTAAGCAGTAGCAATCAGCCCCAGCATTTT.

This rearrangement joins TRBV15 to TRBJ2-3, with D perhaps TRBD2 (6 bases). Trimming cost V 5 bases and J 4 bases, with 13 bases left between them. The length of the CDR3 is 14 residues. In germline, CDR1 is LNHNV, CDR2 YYDKDF (reference sequence). The CDR3 sequence is CATSRPRGSDTQYF. The DNA for the CDR3 is TGTGCCACCAGCCGACCCCGGGGGTCAGATACGCAGTATTTT.

The chain has TRBV27 and TRBJ2-2, with TRBD1 matching 7 bases. The CDR3 has 14 residues. Looked up from germline, CDR1 is MNHEY and CDR2 is SMNVEV (reference sequence). Trimming took 6 bases from V and 7 from J; bases not matched to a gene: 8. The CDR3 nucleotides are TGTGCCAGCAGCCGGACAGGTTTTAACGGGGAGCTGTTTTTT. Translated: CASSRTGFNGELFF.

This rearrangement joins TRBV20-1 to TRBJ2-7; D gene ambiguous. CDR1 and CDR2 from the germline V gene are DFQATT and SNEGSKA (reference sequence). The CDR3 contains 11 residues. Trimming left V 6 bases short and J 4 bases short, with 10 bases between. CDR3 residues: CSAQDGYEQYF. The CDR3 DNA sequence: TGCAGTGCCCAAGACGGGTACGAGCAGTACTTC.

The CDR3 DNA reads TGTGCCAGCCGCAGGGCCAGCCAAGAGACCCAGTACTTC. This encodes CASRRASQETQYF. V is TRBV18 and J is TRBJ2-5, with D perhaps TRBD1 (5 bases). The germline V and J ends were trimmed by 8 bases and 1 base, with 11 bases remaining between them. This CDR3 is 13 amino acids long. Germline values: CDR1 KGHSH, CDR2 LQKENI.

There are a few counts of this clone. The rearrangement links TRBV6-6 to TRBJ1-1; D unresolved. Between the trimmed V and J ends, which lost 5 bases and 3 bases, there was a span of 4 bases. This CDR3 region has 11 residues. The germline V gene has CDR1 MNHNY and CDR2 SVGAGI (reference sequence). The CDR3, as DNA: TGTGCCAGCAGTCCTTACACTGAAGCTTTCTTT. It yields the protein CASSPYTEAFF.

The chain uses TRBV4-3 and TRBJ2-5; TRBD1 matches 8 bases. The germline V gene has CDR1 LGHNA and CDR2 YSLEER. V lost 1 base to trimming and J lost 5 bases; unmatched junction nucleotides: 3. CDR3 length equals 14 residues. The CDR3 sequence is CASSQGQGAETQYF. The CDR3 nucleotides are TGCGCCAGCAGCCAAGGTCAGGGGGCGGAGACCCAGTACTTC.

This clone was seen only a few times. The V and J genes are TRBV2 and TRBJ1-5, with a weak D call TRBD1 (5 bases). This CDR3 is built from 14 residues. In germline, CDR1 is SNHLY, CDR2 FYNNEI. With 7 bases removed from V and 0 bases from J, the gap between germline ends came to 10 bases. In DNA form, the CDR3 reads TGTGCCAGCAAACAGGACAATAGCAATCAGCCCCAGCATTTT. Residues: CASKQDNSNQPQHF.

The chain has TRBV18 and TRBJ2-5; tentative D call: TRBD2 (5 bases). V shed 0 bases and J shed 4 bases, with 6 bases lying between them. In germline, CDR1 is KGHSH, CDR2 LQKENI. The CDR3 has 13 residues. Written as DNA, the CDR3 is TGTGCCAGCTCACCACCGGGAGCAGAGACCCAGTACTTC. It yields the protein CASSPPGAETQYF. Variable domain in full (rest from reference TRBV18 and TRBJ2-5): NAGVMQNPRHLVRRRGQEARLRCSPMKGHSHVYWYRQLPEEGLKFMVYLQKENIIDESGMPKERFSAEFPKEGPSILRIQQVVRGDSAAYFCASSPPGAETQYFGPGTRLLVL.

The V gene is TRBV5-5, the J gene TRBJ1-2, with 8 bases matching TRBD1. Germline assignment: CDR1 SGHKS and CDR2 YYEKEE (reference sequence). The ends lost 4 bases at V and 6 bases at J; junction bases unmatched: 2. This CDR3 is built from 12 residues. The CDR3 is CASSAQGDGYTF. The CDR3 nucleotides are TGTGCCAGCAGCGCACAGGGGGATGGCTACACCTTC.

The rearrangement joins TRBV5-4 to TRBJ1-1; 8 positions match TRBD1. V lost 6 bases to trimming and J lost 0 bases; unmatched junction nucleotides: 7. The germline gives CDR1 SGHNT, CDR2 YYREEE (reference sequence). This CDR3 spans 15 amino acids. CDR3 loop: CASTRSGGMNTEAFF. The DNA of the CDR3 is TGTGCCAGCACTCGTTCAGGGGGCATGAACACTGAAGCTTTCTTT.

This chain connects TRBV28 to TRBJ1-1; 9 bases agree with TRBD1. The CDR3 covers 14 residues. The V gene end was trimmed by 7 bases and the J gene end by 4 bases; junction bases not matched to a gene: 7. CDR1 is MDHEN, CDR2 SYDVKM, per germline. This CDR3 is CASTTGQGSTEAFF. CDR3 bases: TGTGCCAGCACTACTGGACAGGGGAGCACTGAAGCTTTCTTT.

The DNA of the CDR3 is TGTGCCAGCAGCGAGCCCGGGACTAGCGCGTACGAGCAGTACTTC. This sequence encodes CASSEPGTSAYEQYF. The chain is built from TRBV6-5 and TRBJ2-7; TRBD2 matches at 10 bases. The CDR3 runs to 15 residues. Trimming took 6 bases from V and 4 from J; bases not matched to a gene: 9. The V gene's germline CDR1 is MNHEY and CDR2 SVGAGI.

The chain uses TRBV14 and TRBJ1-2, with D unresolved. The CDR3 length is 15 residues. Per the germline V gene, CDR1 is SGHDN and CDR2 is FVKESK. V was shortened by 1 base and J by 0 bases, with 9 bases between the two germline ends. CDR3: CASSQGPTPNYGYTF. Here the CDR3 DNA reads TGTGCCAGCAGCCAAGGGCCCACCCCTAACTATGGCTACACCTTC.